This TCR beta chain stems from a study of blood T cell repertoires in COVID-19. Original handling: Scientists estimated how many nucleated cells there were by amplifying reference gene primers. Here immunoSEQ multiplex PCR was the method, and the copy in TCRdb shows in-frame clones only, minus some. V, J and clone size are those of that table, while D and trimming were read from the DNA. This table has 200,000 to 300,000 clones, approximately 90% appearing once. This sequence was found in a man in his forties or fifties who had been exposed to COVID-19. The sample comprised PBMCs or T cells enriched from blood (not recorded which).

CDR3 loop: CASSFVGHRFSAGELFF. In DNA form, the CDR3 reads TGTGCCAGCAGCTTTGTGGGACATCGGTTCTCGGCCGGGGAGCTGTTTTTT. The chain joins TRBV5-4 to TRBJ2-2; TRBD1 might be the D (6 bases). The CDR3 runs 17 residues. From germline, CDR1 is SGHNT and CDR2 YYREEE (reference sequence). V shed 2 bases and J shed 6 bases, with 20 bases lying between them.